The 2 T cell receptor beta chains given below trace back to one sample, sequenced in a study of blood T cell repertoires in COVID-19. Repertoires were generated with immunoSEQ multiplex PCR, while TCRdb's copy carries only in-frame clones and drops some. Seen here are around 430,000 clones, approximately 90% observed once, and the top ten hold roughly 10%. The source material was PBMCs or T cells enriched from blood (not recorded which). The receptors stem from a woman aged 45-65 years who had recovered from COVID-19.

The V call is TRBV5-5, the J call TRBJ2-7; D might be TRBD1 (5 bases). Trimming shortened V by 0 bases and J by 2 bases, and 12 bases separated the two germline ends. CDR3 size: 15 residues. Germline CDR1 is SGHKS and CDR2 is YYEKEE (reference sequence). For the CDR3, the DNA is TGTGCCAGCAGCTTGGAGGCAGGGATCCCCTACGAGCAGTACTTC. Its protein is CASSLEAGIPYEQYF.

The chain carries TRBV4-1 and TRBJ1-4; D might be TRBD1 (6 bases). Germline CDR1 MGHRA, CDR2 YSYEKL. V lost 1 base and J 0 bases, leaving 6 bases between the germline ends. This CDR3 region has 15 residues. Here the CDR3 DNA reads TGCGCCAGCAGCCAAGCAGGGGCAACTAATGAAAAACTGTTTTTT. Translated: CASSQAGATNEKLFF.